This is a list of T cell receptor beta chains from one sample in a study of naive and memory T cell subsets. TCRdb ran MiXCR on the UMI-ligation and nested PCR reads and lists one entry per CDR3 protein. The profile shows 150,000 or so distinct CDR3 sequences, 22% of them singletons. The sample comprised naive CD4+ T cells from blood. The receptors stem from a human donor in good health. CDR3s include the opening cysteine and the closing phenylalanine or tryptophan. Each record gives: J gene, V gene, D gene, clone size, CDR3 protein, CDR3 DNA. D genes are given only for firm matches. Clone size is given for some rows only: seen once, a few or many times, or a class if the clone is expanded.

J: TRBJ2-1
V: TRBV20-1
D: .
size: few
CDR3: CSANDADEQFF
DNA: TGCAGTGCCAATGATGCGGACGAGCAGTTCTTC

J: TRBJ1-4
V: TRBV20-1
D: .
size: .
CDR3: CSASAGDNEKLFF
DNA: TGCAGCGCTAGCGCAGGGGACAATGAAAAACTGTTTTTT

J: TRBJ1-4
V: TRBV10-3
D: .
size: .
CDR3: CAITPGAPKPTNEKLFF
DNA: TGTGCCATCACCCCCGGGGCGCCTAAACCAACTAATGAAAAACTGTTTTTT

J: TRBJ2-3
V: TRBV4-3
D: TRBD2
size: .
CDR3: CASSQGASGRAQSSTDTQYF
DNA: TGCGCCAGCAGCCAAGGTGCTAGCGGGAGGGCCCAGAGTAGCACAGATACGCAGTATTTT

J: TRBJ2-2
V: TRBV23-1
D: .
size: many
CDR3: CASSQCSNTGELFF
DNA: TGCGCCAGCAGTCAGTGCTCGAACACCGGGGAGCTGTTTTTT

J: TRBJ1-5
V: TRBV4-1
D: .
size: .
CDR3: CASSQVDTINQPQHF
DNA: TGCGCCAGCAGCCAAGTGGACACGATCAATCAGCCCCAGCATTTT

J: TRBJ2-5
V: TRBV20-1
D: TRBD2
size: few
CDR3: CSANPSSAGFPNPHQETQYF
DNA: TGCAGTGCTAACCCGAGCTCAGCGGGGTTCCCCAACCCCCACCAAGAGACCCAGTACTTC

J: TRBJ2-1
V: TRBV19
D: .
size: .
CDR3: CASSRHFNEQFF
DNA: TGTGCCAGTTCCCGACACTTCAATGAGCAGTTCTTC

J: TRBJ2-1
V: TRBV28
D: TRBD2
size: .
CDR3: CASSTLAGGGYNEQFF
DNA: TGTGCCAGCAGTACCCTAGCGGGAGGTGGGTACAATGAGCAGTTCTTC

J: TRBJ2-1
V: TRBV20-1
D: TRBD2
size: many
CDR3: CSVLGLAGANEQFF
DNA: TGCAGTGTTCTAGGACTAGCGGGAGCGAATGAGCAGTTCTTC

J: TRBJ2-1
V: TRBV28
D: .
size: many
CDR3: CASSFEVPNEQFF
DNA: TGTGCCAGCAGTTTTGAGGTACCCAATGAGCAGTTCTTC

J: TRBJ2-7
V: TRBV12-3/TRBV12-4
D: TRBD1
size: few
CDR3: CASSLWDRDHEQYF
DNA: TGTGCCAGCAGTTTATGGGACAGGGACCACGAGCAGTACTTC

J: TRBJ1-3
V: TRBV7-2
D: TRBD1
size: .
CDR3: CASSLQGQVGNTIYF
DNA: TGTGCCAGCAGCCTACAGGGGCAAGTTGGAAACACCATATATTTT

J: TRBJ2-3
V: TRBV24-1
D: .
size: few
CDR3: CATSDWGSTDTQYF
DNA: TGTGCCACCAGTGATTGGGGTAGCACAGATACGCAGTATTTT

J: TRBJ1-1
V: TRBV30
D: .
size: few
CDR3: CAWSNPGPGVAFF
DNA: TGTGCCTGGAGTAATCCGGGCCCAGGCGTAGCTTTCTTT

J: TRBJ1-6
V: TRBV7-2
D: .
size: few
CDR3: CASSLGSRQSDSPLHF
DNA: TGTGCCAGCAGCTTAGGCTCCAGACAGTCAGATTCACCCCTCCACTTT

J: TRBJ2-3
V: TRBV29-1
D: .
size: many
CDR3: CSVLRTSTDTQYF
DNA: TGCAGCGTCCTCCGGACCAGCACAGATACGCAGTATTTT

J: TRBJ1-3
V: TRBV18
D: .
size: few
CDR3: CASSRAPTLSGNTIYF
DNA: TGTGCCAGCTCACGCGCCCCGACCCTCTCTGGAAACACCATATATTTT